The entry that follows covers one T cell receptor beta chain sequence. This clone turned up a few times. What antigen it recognizes has not been identified. No much larger clonotype is one base removed from it; base qualities were not supplied. From the cysteine up to the phenylalanine, the CDR3 has a length of 14 residues. Only the CDR3 portion is preserved as DNA: 42 bases, with reading frame beginning at the first base. The trim is 3 bases for V and 6 bases for J, with a gap of 14 bases between the germline ends. Sequences KGHSH (CDR1) and LQKENI (CDR2) are obtained from the germline V gene. The data belong to a study of radiotherapy plus CTLA-4 blockade in lung cancer listed by TCRdb under 2018. A note on the overall study: Objective responses occurred in 18% of enrolled patients, and approximately 34% achieved disease control. The paper's findings and limits, for the study overall: After treatment with radiotherapy and ipilimumab, TCR clones that originated in tumors expanded in peripheral blood. Increased serum interferon-beta after radiation, together with early dynamic changes in blood T cell clones, were reported to be the strongest predictors of response.

Library prep was done by the immunoSEQ multiplex PCR assay. TCRdb carries this immuneACCESS record with in-frame sequences only. Its versions omit some clonotypes, under half of them owing to an unresolved V gene in the studies checked, with the rest unexplained. The sample profile shows approximately 25,000 clones; approximately 70% of them were found once. The ten largest clonotypes hold roughly 3.5% of the sample. Focal radiation therapy combined with CTLA-4 blockade (ipilimumab) was tested in patients with chemo-refractory metastatic non-small-cell lung cancer. The chain was built from TRBV18 and TRBJ1-2; 6 matching bases give a weak D call of TRBD1. Source: peripheral blood, taken from a patient treated with radiotherapy plus ipilimumab. The TCR originated in a human donor with non-small cell lung cancer who had stable disease on radiotherapy plus ipilimumab. The CDR3 in this case is CASSPYRDTDGYTF. The sequenced DNA: TGTGCCAGCTCACCTTACCGGGACACCGATGGCTACACCTTC.